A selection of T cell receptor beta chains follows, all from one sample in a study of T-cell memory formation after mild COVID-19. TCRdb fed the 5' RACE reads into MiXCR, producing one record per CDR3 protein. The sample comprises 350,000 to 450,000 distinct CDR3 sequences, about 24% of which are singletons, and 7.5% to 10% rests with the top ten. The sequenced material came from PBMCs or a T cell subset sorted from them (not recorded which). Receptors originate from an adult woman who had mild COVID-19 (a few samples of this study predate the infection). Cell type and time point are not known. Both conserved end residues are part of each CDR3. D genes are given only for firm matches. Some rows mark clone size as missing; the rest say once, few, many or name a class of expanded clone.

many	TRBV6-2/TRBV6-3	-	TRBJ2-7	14	CASSYSRYGYEQYF	TGTGCCAGCAGTTACTCCCGATACGGTTACGAGCAGTACTTC
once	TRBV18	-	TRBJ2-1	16	CASSPLERVSYNEQFF	TGTGCCAGCTCACCACTGGAAAGGGTCTCCTACAATGAGCAGTTCTTC
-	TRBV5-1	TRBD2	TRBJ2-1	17	CASSPGASGGIYNEQFF	TGCGCCAGCAGCCCTGGGGCTAGCGGGGGTATTTACAATGAGCAGTTCTTC
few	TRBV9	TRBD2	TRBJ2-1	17	CASSTPGLAGGRHEQFF	TGTGCCAGCAGTACCCCGGGACTAGCGGGGGGGCGTCATGAGCAGTTCTTC
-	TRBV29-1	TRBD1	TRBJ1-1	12	CSVTGGVTEAFF	TGCAGCGTTACAGGGGGGGTCACTGAAGCTTTCTTT
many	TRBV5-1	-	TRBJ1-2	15	CASSSSGSLGYGYTF	TGCGCCAGCAGCTCCTCCGGCTCTCTTGGATATGGCTACACCTTC
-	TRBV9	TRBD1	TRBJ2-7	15	CASSGQGQGAYEQYF	TGTGCCAGCAGCGGCCAGGGACAGGGGGCCTACGAGCAGTACTTC
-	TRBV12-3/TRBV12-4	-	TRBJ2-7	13	CASSQQGFYEQYF	TGTGCCAGCAGTCAACAGGGATTTTACGAGCAGTACTTC
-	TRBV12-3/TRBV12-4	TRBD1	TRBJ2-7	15	CASSSRGRGPYEQYF	TGTGCCAGCAGTTCCAGGGGGCGCGGCCCCTACGAGCAGTACTTC
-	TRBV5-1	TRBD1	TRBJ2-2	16	CASSLAYRQGSRELFF	TGCGCCAGCAGCTTGGCATACCGACAGGGGTCCAGGGAGCTGTTTTTT
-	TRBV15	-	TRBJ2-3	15	CATSRDPGATDTQYF	TGTGCCACCAGCAGAGATCCGGGGGCGACAGATACGCAGTATTTT
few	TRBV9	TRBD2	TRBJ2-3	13	CASRGGDAVTQYF	TGTGCCAGCAGGGGGGGGGATGCAGTTACGCAGTATTTT
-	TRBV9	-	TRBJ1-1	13	CASSVGPDTEAFF	TGTGCCAGCAGCGTAGGGCCGGACACTGAAGCTTTCTTT
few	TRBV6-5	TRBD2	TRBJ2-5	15	CASSYVSGGRETQYF	TGTGCCAGCAGTTACGTTTCGGGGGGTAGAGAGACCCAGTACTTC
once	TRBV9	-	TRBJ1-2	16	CASSVSPGPANYGYTF	TGTGCCAGCAGCGTTAGCCCAGGACCAGCTAACTATGGCTACACCTTC
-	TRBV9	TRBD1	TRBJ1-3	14	CASSDRQGGNTIYF	TGTGCCAGCAGCGATCGACAGGGTGGAAACACCATATATTTT